This TCR beta chain is from a study of vaccination and CD4 T cells after COVID-19. V was trimmed by 6 bases and J by 4 bases, leaving 15 bases between them. Per the germline V gene, CDR1 is DFQATT and CDR2 is SNEGSKA (reference sequence). CDR3 length: 13 amino acids. TCRdb used MiXCR to reprocess the PCR reads, holding one entry per CDR3 protein. The sample holds tens of thousands of distinct CDR3 sequences; under 60% are singletons and the top ten take 1.1%. V usage is TRBV20-1 and J usage is TRBJ1-2; maybe TRBD1 (6 bases). This specimen was CD4+ T cells from blood, taken before SARS-CoV-2 vaccination. This clonotype was obtained from a human donor who had recovered from COVID-19. CDR3 coding DNA: TGCAGTGCCCTCATGGCGGACAGCTATGGCTACACCTTC. Translation: CSALMADSYGYTF.